This T cell receptor (beta chain) was profiled in a study of OX40 agonist ivuxolimab in advanced cancers. Study-level background: The costimulatory receptor OX40 (CD134) was targeted by ivuxolimab, a fully human IgG2 agonistic monoclonal antibody. In the dose-escalation cohort, approximately 80% of patients were male, and the mean age was 60 years with a range of roughly 20 to 85. The purpose of peripheral TCRbeta sequencing was to test whether ivuxolimab changed TCR sequence diversity and led to clonal T-cell expansion. Intravenous ivuxolimab was administered to patients every 2 weeks at six dose levels: 0.01, 0.1, 0.3, 1.5, 3 and 10 mg/kg. Of the approximately 53 patients in dose escalation, some 20 had hepatocellular carcinoma, approximately 15 had melanoma, 9 had renal cell carcinoma and 9 had head and neck cancer. The paper reports the monotherapy dose-escalation portion (N of about 50 patients) of the phase I ivuxolimab trial. Partial responses occurred in three dose-escalation patients: two with cutaneous melanoma and one with hepatocellular carcinoma. Patients were allowed to have had prior anti-PD-1, anti-PD-L1 or anti-CTLA-4 therapy, and around two fifths of the dose-escalation patients had been treated with checkpoint inhibitors. The paper as a whole reports these results and caveats: Clonal expansion of both CD4+ and CD8+ blood T cells was observed from baseline to week 6 at doses 0.1 to 3.0 mg/kg. The antigen specificity of the peripheral T cells that underwent clonal expansion was not determined. After ivuxolimab, CD8+ T cells had more expanded clones than CD4+ T cells on average. Low levels of normalized T-cell clonal expansion were also seen in some patients who did not respond. Partial responders in the 0.1-3.0 mg/kg groups had among the lowest normalized peripheral clonal expansion, especially among CD8+ T cells.

This clone appeared once. Its cognate antigen has yet to be identified. No qualities accompany the bases; no much larger clone lies one base away. Genomic DNA was isolated from the sorted cells so that the TCRbeta CDR3 region could be sequenced. TCRbeta CDR3 regions were sequenced using the immunoSEQ Assay. What TCRdb holds here is the immuneACCESS table cut down to in-frame rearrangements. Part of the clones is not present; checked against another copy, under half of the missing clones reflect an unresolved V gene, and the others are unexplained. This sample holds 25,000 to 35,000 clones; roughly 83% were observed only once. Over 25% of the sample rests with the top ten. Taken from the germline V gene (reference sequence), the CDR1 and CDR2 loops are SGHKS and YYEKEE. The CDR3 runs 15 residues from the cysteine to the phenylalanine. CDR3 DNA only is kept here, 45 bases in frame from base 1. The V and J ends are trimmed by 2 bases and 5 bases, leaving 17 bases between them.

Patients with autoimmune disease history or receiving systemic immunosuppression were excluded from the trial. Peripheral blood for TCR sequencing was collected from all dose cohorts at baseline, on cycle 4 day 1, and on cycle 7 day 1. The samples were drawn from a first-in-human, open-label, multicenter phase I dose-escalation trial of ivuxolimab. Adults with locally advanced or metastatic melanoma, renal cell carcinoma, hepatocellular carcinoma or head and neck squamous cell carcinoma were enrolled in the trial. CD4+ and CD8+ T cells were sorted separately from peripheral blood before TCR sequencing.

The chain employs TRBV5-5 and TRBJ2-7, with the identity of the D gene unclear. This specimen was CD4+ or CD8+ T cells sorted from blood, taken in a trial of the OX40 agonist ivuxolimab. The source of this sequence is an adult with an advanced solid tumor such as melanoma, head and neck, liver or kidney cancer. The DNA reads TGTGCCAGCAGCTTTTTTCTCGTCGGCTCGAACGAGCAGTACTTC. Translation gives CASSFFLVGSNEQYF.